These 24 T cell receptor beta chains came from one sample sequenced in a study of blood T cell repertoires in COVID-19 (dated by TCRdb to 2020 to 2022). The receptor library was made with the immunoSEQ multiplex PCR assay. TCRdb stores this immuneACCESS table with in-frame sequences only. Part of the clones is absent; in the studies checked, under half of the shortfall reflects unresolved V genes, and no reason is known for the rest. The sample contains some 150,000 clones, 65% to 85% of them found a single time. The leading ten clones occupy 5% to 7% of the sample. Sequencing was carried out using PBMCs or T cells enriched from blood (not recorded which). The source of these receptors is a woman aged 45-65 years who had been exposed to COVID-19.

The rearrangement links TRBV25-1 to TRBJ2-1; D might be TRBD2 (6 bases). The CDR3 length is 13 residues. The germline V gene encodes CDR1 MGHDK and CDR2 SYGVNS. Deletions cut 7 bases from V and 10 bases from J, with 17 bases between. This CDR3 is CASMGGSGTEQFF. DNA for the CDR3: TGTGCCAGCATGGGGGGTAGCGGAACCGAGCAGTTCTTC.

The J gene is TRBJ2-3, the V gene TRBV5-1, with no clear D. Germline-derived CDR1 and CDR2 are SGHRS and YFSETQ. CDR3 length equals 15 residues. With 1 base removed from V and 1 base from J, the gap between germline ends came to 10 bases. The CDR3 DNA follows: TGCGCCAGCAGCTTGCGCGCCGTGGGCACAGATACGCAGTATTTT. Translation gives CASSLRAVGTDTQYF.

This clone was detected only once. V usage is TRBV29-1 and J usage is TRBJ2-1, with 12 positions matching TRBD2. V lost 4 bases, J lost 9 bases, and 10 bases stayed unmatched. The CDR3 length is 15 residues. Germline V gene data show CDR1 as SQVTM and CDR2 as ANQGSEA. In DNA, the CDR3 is TGCAGCGTTGTAATCCTAGCGGGGGGGCAAGGTGAGCAGTTCTTC. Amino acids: CSVVILAGGQGEQFF.

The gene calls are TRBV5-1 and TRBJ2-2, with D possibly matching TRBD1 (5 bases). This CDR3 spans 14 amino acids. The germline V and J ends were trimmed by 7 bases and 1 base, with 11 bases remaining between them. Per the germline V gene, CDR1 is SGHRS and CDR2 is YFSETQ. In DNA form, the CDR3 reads TGCGCCAGCCTCAGGGAACAGAACACCGGGGAGCTGTTTTTT. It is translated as CASLREQNTGELFF.

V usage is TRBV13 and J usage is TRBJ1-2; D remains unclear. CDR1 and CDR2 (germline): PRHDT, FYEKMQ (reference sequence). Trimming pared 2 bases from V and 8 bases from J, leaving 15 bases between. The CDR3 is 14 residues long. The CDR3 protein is CASSLFGEGGGYTF. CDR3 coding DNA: TGTGCCAGCAGCTTATTTGGCGAGGGAGGAGGCTACACCTTC. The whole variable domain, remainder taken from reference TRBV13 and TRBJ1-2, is AAGVIQSPRHLIKEKRETATLKCYPIPRHDTVYWYQQGPGQDPQFLISFYEKMQSDKGSIPDRFSAQQFSDYHSELNMSSLELGDSALYFCASSLFGEGGGYTFGSGTRLTVV.

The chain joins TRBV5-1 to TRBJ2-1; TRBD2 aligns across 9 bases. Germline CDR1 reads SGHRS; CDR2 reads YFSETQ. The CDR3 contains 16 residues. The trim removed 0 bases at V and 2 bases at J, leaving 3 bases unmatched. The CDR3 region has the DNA TGCGCCAGCAGCTTGGTAGCGGGAGAACCCTACAATGAGCAGTTCTTC. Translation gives CASSLVAGEPYNEQFF.

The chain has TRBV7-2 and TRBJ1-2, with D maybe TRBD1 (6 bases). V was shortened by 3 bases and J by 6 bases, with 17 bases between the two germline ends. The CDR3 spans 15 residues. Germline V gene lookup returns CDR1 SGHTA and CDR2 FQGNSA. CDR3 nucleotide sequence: TGTGCCAGCAGCTTCAAACCCGACAGGATTGATGGCTACACCTTC. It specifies CASSFKPDRIDGYTF.

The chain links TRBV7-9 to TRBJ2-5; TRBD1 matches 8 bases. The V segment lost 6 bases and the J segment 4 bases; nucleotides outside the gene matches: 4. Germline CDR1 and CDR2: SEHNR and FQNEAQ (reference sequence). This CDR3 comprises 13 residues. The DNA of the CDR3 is TGTGCCAGCAGTCACGGACAGGGAGAGACCCAGTACTTC. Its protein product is CASSHGQGETQYF.

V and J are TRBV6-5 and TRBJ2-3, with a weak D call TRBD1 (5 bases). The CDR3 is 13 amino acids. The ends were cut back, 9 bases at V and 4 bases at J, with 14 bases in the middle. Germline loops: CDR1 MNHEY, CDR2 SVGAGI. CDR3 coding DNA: TGTGCCAGTCAGCTAAGGGGCTCAGATACGCAGTATTTT. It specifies CASQLRGSDTQYF.

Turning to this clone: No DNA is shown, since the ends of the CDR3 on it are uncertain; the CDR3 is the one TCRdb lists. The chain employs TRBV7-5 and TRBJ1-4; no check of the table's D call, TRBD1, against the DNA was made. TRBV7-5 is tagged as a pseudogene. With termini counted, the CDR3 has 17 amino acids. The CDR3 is CARSLVGQGATNEKLFF.

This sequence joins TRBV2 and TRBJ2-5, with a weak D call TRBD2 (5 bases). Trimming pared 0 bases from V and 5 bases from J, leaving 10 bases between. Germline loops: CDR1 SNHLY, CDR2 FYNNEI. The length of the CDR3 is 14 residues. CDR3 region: CASSEARGMETQYF. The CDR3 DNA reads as TGTGCCAGCAGTGAAGCTAGAGGGATGGAGACCCAGTACTTC. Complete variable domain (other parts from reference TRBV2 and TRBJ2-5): EPEVTQTPSHQVTQMGQEVILRCVPISNHLYFYWYRQILGQKVEFLVSFYNNEISEKSEIFDDQFSVERPDGSNFTLKIRSTKLEDSAMYFCASSEARGMETQYFGPGTRLLVL.

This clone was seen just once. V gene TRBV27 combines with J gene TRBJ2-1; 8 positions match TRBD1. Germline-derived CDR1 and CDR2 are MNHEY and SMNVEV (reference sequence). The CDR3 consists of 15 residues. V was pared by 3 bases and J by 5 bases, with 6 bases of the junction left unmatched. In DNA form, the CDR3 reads TGTGCCAGCAGTTTTGGCAGGGGGCACGACAATGAGCAGTTCTTC. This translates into CASSFGRGHDNEQFF.

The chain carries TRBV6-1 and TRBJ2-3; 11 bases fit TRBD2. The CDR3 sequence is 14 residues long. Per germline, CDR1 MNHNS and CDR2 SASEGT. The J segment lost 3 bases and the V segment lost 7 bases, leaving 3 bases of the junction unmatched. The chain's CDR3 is CASTRTSGTDTQYF. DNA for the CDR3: TGTGCCAGCACCAGGACTAGCGGGACAGATACGCAGTATTTT.

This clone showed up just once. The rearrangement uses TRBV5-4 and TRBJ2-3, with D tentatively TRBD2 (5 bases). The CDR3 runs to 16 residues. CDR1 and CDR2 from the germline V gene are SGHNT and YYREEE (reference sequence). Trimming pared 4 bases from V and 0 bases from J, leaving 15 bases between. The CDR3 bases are TGTGCCAGCAGCCCGGACTGGGGTGCTAGCACAGATACGCAGTATTTT. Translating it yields CASSPDWGASTDTQYF.

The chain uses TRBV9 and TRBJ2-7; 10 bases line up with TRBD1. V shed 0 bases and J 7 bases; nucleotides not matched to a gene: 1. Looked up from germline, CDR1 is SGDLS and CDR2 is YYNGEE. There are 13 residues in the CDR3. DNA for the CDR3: TGTGCCAGCAGCGTAGGGACAGGGGGGGAGCAGTACTTC. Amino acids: CASSVGTGGEQYF. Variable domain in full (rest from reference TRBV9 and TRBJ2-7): DSGVTQTPKHLITATGQRVTLRCSPRSGDLSVYWYQQSLDQGLQFLIQYYNGEERAKGNILERFSAQQFPDLHSELNLSSLELGDSALYFCASSVGTGGEQYFGPGTRLTVT.

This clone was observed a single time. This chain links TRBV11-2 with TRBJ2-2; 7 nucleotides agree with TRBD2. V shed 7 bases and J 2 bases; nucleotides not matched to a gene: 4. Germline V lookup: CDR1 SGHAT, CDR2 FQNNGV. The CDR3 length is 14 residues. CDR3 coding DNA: TGTGCCAGCAACCCTAGCGGCAACACCGGGGAGCTGTTTTTT. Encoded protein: CASNPSGNTGELFF.

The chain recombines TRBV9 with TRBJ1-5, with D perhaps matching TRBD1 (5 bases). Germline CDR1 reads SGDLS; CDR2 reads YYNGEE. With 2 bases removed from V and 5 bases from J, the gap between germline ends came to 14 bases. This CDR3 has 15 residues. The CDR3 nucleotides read TGTGCCAGCAGCGTGGGTCAGGGAAGGGATCAGCCCCAGCATTTT. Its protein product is CASSVGQGRDQPQHF. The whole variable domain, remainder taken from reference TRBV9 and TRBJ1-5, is DSGVTQTPKHLITATGQRVTLRCSPRSGDLSVYWYQQSLDQGLQFLIQYYNGEERAKGNILERFSAQQFPDLHSELNLSSLELGDSALYFCASSVGQGRDQPQHFGDGTRLSIL.

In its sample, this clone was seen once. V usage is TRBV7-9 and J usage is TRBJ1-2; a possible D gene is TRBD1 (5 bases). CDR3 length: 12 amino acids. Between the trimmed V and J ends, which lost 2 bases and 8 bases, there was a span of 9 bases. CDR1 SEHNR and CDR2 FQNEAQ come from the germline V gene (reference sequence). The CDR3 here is CASSLWPGGYTF. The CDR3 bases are TGTGCCAGCAGCTTATGGCCAGGGGGCTACACCTTC.

DNA for the CDR3: TGTGCCAGCAGTTACTTCCCAACCGGGGAGGGAGAGCAGTTCTTC. Protein product: CASSYFPTGEGEQFF. The gene calls are TRBV6-2 or TRBV6-3 and TRBJ2-1, with 7 bases matching TRBD2. The CDR3 spans 15 residues. CDR1 is MNHEY and CDR2 is SVGEGT in the germline V gene. Trimming cost V 1 base and J 10 bases; bases outside gene matches: 10.

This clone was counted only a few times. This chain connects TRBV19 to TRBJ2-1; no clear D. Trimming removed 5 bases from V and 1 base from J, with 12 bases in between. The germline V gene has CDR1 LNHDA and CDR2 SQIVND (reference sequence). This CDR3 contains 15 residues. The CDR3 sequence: CASSPFSSSYNEQFF. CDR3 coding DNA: TGTGCCAGTAGTCCTTTCTCCTCTTCCTACAATGAGCAGTTCTTC. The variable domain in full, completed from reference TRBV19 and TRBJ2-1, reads DGGITQSPKYLFRKEGQNVTLSCEQNLNHDAMYWYRQDPGQGLRLIYYSQIVNDFQKGDIAEGYSVSREKKESFPLTVTSAQKNPTAFYLCASSPFSSSYNEQFFGPGTRLTVL.

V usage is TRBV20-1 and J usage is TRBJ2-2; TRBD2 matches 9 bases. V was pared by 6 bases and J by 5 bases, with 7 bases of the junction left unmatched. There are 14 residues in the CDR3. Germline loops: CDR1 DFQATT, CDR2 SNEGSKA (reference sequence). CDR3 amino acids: CSASSGSGTGELFF. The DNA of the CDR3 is TGCAGTGCAAGTAGCGGGAGCGGGACCGGGGAGCTGTTTTTT.

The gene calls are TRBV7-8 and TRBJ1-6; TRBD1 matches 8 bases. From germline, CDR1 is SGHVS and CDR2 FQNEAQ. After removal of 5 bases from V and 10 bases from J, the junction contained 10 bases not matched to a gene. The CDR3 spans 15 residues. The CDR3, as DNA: TGTGCCAGCAGCCTTATCGGACAGGGCGGGTCACCCCTCCACTTT. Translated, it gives CASSLIGQGGSPLHF. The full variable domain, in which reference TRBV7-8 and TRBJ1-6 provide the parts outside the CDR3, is GAGVSQSPRYKVAKRGQDVALRCDPISGHVSLFWYQQALGQGPEFLTYFQNEAQLDKSGLPSDRFFAERPEGSVSTLKIQRTQQEDSAVYLCASSLIGQGGSPLHFGNGTRLTVT.

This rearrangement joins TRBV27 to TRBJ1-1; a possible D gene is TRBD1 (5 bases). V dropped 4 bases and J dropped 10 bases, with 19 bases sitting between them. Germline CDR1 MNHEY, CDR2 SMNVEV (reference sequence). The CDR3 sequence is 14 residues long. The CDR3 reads CASSSPPTGGGAFF. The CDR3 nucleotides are TGTGCCAGCAGTTCACCCCCCACCGGGGGGGGAGCTTTCTTT.

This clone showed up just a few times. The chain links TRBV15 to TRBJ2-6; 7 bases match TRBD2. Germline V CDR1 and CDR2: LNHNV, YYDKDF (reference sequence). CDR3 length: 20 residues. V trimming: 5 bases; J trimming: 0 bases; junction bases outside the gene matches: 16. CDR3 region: CATSGPPRGGTSSGANVLTF. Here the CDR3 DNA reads TGTGCCACCAGCGGGCCTCCCCGGGGAGGGACCAGCTCTGGGGCCAACGTCCTGACTTTC. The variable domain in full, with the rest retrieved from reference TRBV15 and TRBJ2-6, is DAMVIQNPRYQVTQFGKPVTLSCSQTLNHNVMYWYQQKSSQAPKLLFHYYDKDFNNEADTPDNFQSRRPNTSFCFLDIRSPGLGDTAMYLCATSGPPRGGTSSGANVLTFGAGSRLTVL.